This TCR beta chain was sequenced for a study of shared clonotypes between healthy human individuals (dated by TCRdb to 2018 to 2020). Broadly, across the study: The cohort comprised two women and a few men aged 18 to 49 years. To increase sequencing depth and limit assay-specific biases, different laboratories used diverse techniques to prepare libraries and sequence TCR repertoires. Blood TCR repertoires of roughly five healthy adults were deeply sequenced to estimate repertoire size and the extent of clonotype sharing between individuals. Leukapheresis yielded between about 0.85 and 9 billion PBMCs per donor. General study outcomes and caveats: Pairwise subsampling led to the expectation that sequencing depth would affect the degree of clonotype sharing among donors. Sampling was restricted to blood, and TCR repertoires in tissues likely differ from the TCR repertoires found in blood. Because the study included only a small number of donors, the genetic and exposure-history diversity represented was limited.

About this clone itself: Its antigen is currently not known. The input lacks base qualities; no much larger clone sits a single base away.

Healthy HIV-negative adults with no recently reported acute infections or vaccinations were included as donors. Every donor was a Caucasian adult residing in Nashville, Tennessee, USA. For unsorted samples, 85 million to 100 million PBMCs were counted, and genomic DNA was extracted using the QIAamp DNA Blood Mini kit. After blood collection by leukapheresis, PBMCs were isolated using Ficoll-Histopaque density gradient centrifugation and then cryopreserved in the vapor phase of liquid nitrogen. The V end gives up 6 bases and the J end 4 bases, leaving 6 bases in the junction not matched to a gene. Inclusive of the bounding cysteine and phenylalanine, the CDR3 is 14 residues long. The DNA shown is the 42-base CDR3, in frame from base 1. From a lookup of the germline V gene (reference sequence), CDR1 and CDR2 are WNHNN and SYGVQD. TCR CDR3 regions were amplified from genomic DNA by multiplex PCR using the deep immunoSEQ assay. Extracted genomic DNA from each cell subset was distributed evenly across all wells of several immunoSEQ 96-well plates, and each plate was treated as a replicate. For unsorted PBMC, around 0.3 ug genomic DNA, equal to roughly 33,000 T cell genomes, was loaded into each replicate PCR. Unsorted PBMC genomic DNA was sequenced across ten immunoSEQ deep assay plates. The purified libraries were quantified using a Qubit 3.0 fluorometer, sized with a Bioanalyzer 2100, and then quantified again using the KAPA Library Quantification kit. A separate single-read 150-cycle Illumina NextSeq 550 flow cell was used to sequence each immunoSEQ 96-well plate. In the authors' own workflow: Because only junctional sequences without quality scores were contained in the immunoSEQ output, filtering matching that applied to full-length reads could not be performed. Sequences were annotated with PyIR, a Python wrapper for IgBLAST v1.9, using IMGT germline references to assign V/J genes and CDR3. Reads were filtered out if the reads had weak V/J assignments (E-value above 1e-6), no CDR3, stop codons, out-of-frame junctions, or ambiguous translated residues. A V3J clonotype was defined by an identical inferred V gene, J gene, and CDR3 amino acid sequence. Percentage overlap between repertoires was calculated by dividing the number of shared unique clonotypes by the size of the smaller repertoire. Richness of each repertoire was evaluated using RTK rarefaction, the Chao1 estimator, and Recon v2.1 estimates of unobserved clonotypes. What TCRdb holds here is the immuneACCESS table cut down to in-frame rearrangements. Part of the clones is not present; checked against another copy, under half of the missing clones reflect an unresolved V gene, and the others are unexplained. That table is the source of V, J and clone size, and D and trimming were worked out from the DNA. The sample has approximately 500,000 clones on record, roughly 78% of them singletons. About an eighth of the sample is in the top ten clones.

Sequencing was performed on PBMCs. The source of this sequence is a woman aged 40 to 55 in good health. Some clones in this sample may be carry-over from other donors' samples. The chain uses TRBV10-1 and TRBJ2-7; 10 of the junction bases match TRBD2. The DNA reads TGCGCCAGCAGCCTAGCGGGAGACCCGTACGAGCAGTACTTC. Its translation is CASSLAGDPYEQYF.